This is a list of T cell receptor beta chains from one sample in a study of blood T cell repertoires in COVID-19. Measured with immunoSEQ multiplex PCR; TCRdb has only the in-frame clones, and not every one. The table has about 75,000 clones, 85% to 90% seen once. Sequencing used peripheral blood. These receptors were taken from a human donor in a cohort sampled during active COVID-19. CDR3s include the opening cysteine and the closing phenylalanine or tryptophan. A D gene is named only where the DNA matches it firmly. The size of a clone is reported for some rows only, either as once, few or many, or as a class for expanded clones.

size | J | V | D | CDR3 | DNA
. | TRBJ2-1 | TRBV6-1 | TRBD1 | CASSDLRGQGAWNEQFF | TGTGCCAGCAGTGATTTACGTGGACAGGGGGCTTGGAATGAGCAGTTCTTC
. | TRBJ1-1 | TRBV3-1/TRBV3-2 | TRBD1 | CASSQGIRGRFAEAFF | TGTGCCAGCAGCCAAGGAATCAGGGGGCGGTTCGCTGAAGCTTTCTTT
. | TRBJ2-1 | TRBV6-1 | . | CASSEAHSPRLYNEQFF | TGTGCCAGCAGTGAAGCGCACTCCCCCAGACTTTACAATGAGCAGTTCTTC
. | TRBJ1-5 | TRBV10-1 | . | CASTRRPQGFHQPQHF | TGCGCCAGCACCCGGCGCCCTCAGGGGTTTCATCAGCCCCAGCATTTT
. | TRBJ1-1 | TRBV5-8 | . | CASSFQGGLMAFF | TGTGCCAGCAGCTTTCAGGGAGGCCTGATGGCTTTCTTT
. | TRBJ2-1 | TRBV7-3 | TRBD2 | CASSLIPSGSSYNEQFF | TGTGCCAGCAGCTTAATCCCTAGCGGGAGCTCCTACAATGAGCAGTTCTTC
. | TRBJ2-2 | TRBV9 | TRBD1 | CASSPPGQGIPNTGELFF | TGTGCCAGCAGCCCCCCGGGACAGGGAATCCCGAACACCGGGGAGCTGTTTTTT
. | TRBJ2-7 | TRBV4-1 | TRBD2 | CASSHPSGVYEQYF | TGCGCCAGCAGCCACCCTAGCGGGGTCTACGAGCAGTACTTC
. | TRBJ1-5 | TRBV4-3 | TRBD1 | CASSQGTGVNQPQHF | TGCGCCAGCAGCCAAGGTACAGGGGTCAATCAGCCCCAGCATTTT
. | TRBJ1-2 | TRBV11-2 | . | CASSLELGQIYGYTF | TGTGCCAGCAGCTTAGAGCTCGGACAGATCTATGGCTACACCTTC
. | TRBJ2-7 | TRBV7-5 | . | CARSRLRDSSYEQYF | TGTGCCAGAAGCCGGCTCCGGGACAGTTCCTACGAGCAGTACTTC
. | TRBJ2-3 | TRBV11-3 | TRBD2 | CASSLATGGPGDTQYF | TGTGCCAGCAGCTTAGCCACGGGGGGGCCGGGAGATACGCAGTATTTT
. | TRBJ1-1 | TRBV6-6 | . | CASSYSTGIPTEAFF | TGTGCCAGCAGTTACTCGACAGGAATACCCACTGAAGCTTTCTTT
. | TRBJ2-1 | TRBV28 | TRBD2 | CASRSGTSGGNEQFF | TGTGCCAGCAGATCAGGGACTAGCGGGGGCAATGAGCAGTTCTTC
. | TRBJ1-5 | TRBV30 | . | CAWSVGRGLTQPQHF | TGTGCCTGGAGTGTTGGCAGGGGATTAACTCAGCCCCAGCATTTT
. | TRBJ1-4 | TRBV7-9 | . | CASSPRALVGEKLFF | TGTGCCAGCAGCCCGCGCGCGCTAGTCGGGGAAAAACTGTTTTTT
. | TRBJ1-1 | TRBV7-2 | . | CASSKTGNTEAFF | TGTGCCAGCAGCAAAACAGGCAACACTGAAGCTTTCTTT
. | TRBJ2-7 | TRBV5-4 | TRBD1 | CASSLPGQGYEQYF | TGTGCCAGCAGCTTACCGGGACAGGGCTACGAGCAGTACTTC
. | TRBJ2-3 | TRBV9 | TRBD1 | CASSVEGGLRDTQYF | TGTGCCAGCAGCGTAGAAGGGGGCCTACGAGATACGCAGTATTTT
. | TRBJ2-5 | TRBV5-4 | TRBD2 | CASSPTSGDPSYQETQYF | TGTGCCAGCAGCCCGACTAGCGGAGACCCTTCCTACCAAGAGACCCAGTACTTC
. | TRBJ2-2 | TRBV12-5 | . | CASGLIITGVGEWNTGELFF | TGTGCTAGTGGTTTGATTATTACGGGGGTAGGTGAGTGGAACACCGGGGAGCTGTTTTTT
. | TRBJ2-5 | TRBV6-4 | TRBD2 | CASRGLGVETQYF | TGTGCCAGCAGAGGACTAGGGGTGGAGACCCAGTACTTC
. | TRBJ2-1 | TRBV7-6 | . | CASSPVYQGEQFF | TGTGCCAGCAGCCCCGTATATCAGGGGGAGCAGTTCTTC
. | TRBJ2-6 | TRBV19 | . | CASTGLVANVLTF | TGTGCCAGCACCGGACTGGTGGCCAACGTCCTGACTTTC
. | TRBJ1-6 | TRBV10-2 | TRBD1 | CASRWTGGSYNSPLHF | TGCGCCAGCAGGTGGACAGGCGGATCGTATAATTCACCCCTCCACTTT
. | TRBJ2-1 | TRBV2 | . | CASCYRDHYNEQFF | TGTGCCAGTTGTTACAGGGATCACTACAATGAGCAGTTCTTC
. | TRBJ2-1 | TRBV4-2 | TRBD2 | CASSQDRGSYNEQFF | TGTGCCAGCAGCCAAGATCGCGGGAGCTACAATGAGCAGTTCTTC
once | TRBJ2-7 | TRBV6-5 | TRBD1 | CASSPSDRDYEQYF | TGTGCCAGCAGTCCCTCGGACAGGGACTACGAGCAGTACTTC
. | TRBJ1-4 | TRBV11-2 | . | CASSQTGTANEKLFF | TGTGCCAGCAGTCAAACAGGGACGGCTAATGAAAAACTGTTTTTT
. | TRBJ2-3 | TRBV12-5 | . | CASVTGTYTDTQYF | TGTGCTAGTGTGACGGGAACCTACACAGATACGCAGTATTTT
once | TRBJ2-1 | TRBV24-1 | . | CATSDLRQYNEQFF | TGTGCCACCAGTGATTTGCGTCAGTACAATGAGCAGTTCTTC
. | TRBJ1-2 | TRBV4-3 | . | CASSPSLGGDGYTF | TGCGCCAGCAGCCCATCCCTAGGGGGTGACGGCTACACCTTC
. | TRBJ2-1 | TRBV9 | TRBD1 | CASSLTGGDEQFF | TGTGCCAGCAGCTTAACAGGGGGCGATGAGCAGTTCTTC
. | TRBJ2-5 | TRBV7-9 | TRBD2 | CASSLTSGRGKETQYF | TGTGCCAGCAGCTTGACTAGCGGGAGGGGGAAGGAGACCCAGTACTTC
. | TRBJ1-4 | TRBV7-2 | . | CASTHSEKLFF | TGTGCCAGCACCCACAGTGAAAAACTGTTTTTT
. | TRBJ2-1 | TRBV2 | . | CASSVSRRGYNEQFF | TGTGCCAGCAGTGTTAGCAGGAGGGGCTACAATGAGCAGTTCTTC
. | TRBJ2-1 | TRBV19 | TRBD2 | CASRTSGGAINEQFF | TGTGCCAGTAGAACCAGCGGGGGGGCGATTAATGAGCAGTTCTTC
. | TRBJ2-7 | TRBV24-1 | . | CATSDLFVDEQYF | TGTGCCACCAGTGATTTGTTCGTAGACGAGCAGTACTTC
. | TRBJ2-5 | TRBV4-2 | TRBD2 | CASSQEPSGKGETQYF | TGTGCCAGCAGCCAAGAACCTAGCGGGAAAGGAGAGACCCAGTACTTC
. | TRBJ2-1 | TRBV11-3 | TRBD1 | CASSHLGQGNLDEQFF | TGTGCCAGCAGCCATCTCGGACAGGGCAATCTCGATGAGCAGTTCTTC
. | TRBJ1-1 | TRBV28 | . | CASSLWQSNTEAFF | TGTGCCAGCAGTTTATGGCAGTCGAACACTGAAGCTTTCTTT
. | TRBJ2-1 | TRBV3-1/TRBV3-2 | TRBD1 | CASSQADREGRQFF | TGTGCCAGCAGCCAAGCTGACAGGGAAGGGAGGCAGTTCTTC
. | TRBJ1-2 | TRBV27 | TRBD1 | CASRPGQVYGYTF | TGTGCCAGCAGGCCGGGACAGGTCTATGGCTACACCTTC
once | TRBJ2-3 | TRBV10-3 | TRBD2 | CAIKGTSGIGAQYF | TGTGCCATCAAAGGGACTAGCGGGATTGGCGCGCAGTATTTT
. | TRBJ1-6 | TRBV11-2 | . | CASSLSVRDSPLHF | TGTGCCAGCAGCCTTAGCGTAAGGGATTCACCCCTCCACTTT
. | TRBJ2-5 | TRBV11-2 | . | CASRLQETQYF | TGTGCCAGCAGACTCCAAGAGACCCAGTACTTC
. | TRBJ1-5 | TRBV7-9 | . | CASTSYDGPNQPQHF | TGTGCCAGCACCTCCTACGATGGGCCCAATCAGCCCCAGCATTTT
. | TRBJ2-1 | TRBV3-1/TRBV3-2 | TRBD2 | CASSPAGTTYNEQFF | TGTGCCAGCAGCCCGGCCGGGACTACATACAATGAGCAGTTCTTC
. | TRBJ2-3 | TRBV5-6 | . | CASSLGGADTQYF | TGTGCCAGCAGCTTAGGAGGGGCAGATACGCAGTATTTT
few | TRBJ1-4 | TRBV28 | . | CASSFLAANEKLFF | TGTGCCAGCAGTTTCCTAGCGGCTAATGAAAAACTGTTTTTT
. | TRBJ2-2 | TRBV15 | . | CATRVASNTGELFF | TGTGCCACCAGGGTAGCGTCGAACACCGGGGAGCTGTTTTTT
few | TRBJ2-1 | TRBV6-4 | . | CASSAGTRHNEQFF | TGTGCCAGCAGTGCCGGGACTCGCCACAATGAGCAGTTCTTC
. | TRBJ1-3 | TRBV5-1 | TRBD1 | CASSLGQDYSGNTIYF | TGCGCCAGCAGTCTTGGACAGGACTACTCTGGAAACACCATATATTTT
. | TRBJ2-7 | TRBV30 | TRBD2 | CAWSDPPRLARTYEQYF | TGTGCCTGGAGTGACCCACCCAGACTAGCTCGTACCTACGAGCAGTACTTC
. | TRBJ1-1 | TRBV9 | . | CASSEPLRFNLQGVDTEAFF | TGTGCCAGCAGCGAACCGTTAAGATTTAATCTACAGGGAGTAGACACTGAAGCTTTCTTT